Given below is one TCR beta chain in context. Deletions cut 6 bases from V and 10 bases from J, with 12 bases between. Germline V lookup: CDR1 SNHLY, CDR2 FYNNEI. The CDR3 length is 12 residues. The time point was: sample taken at primary tumor resection. From tumor, nontumor lung or frozen PBMC, whole RNA was taken unsorted for sequencing. This record comes from a study of spatial heterogeneity in lung cancer. Study-level background: Sequence detection consistently recorded a greater number of beta-chain than alpha-chain sequences.

TCRdb processed the 5' RACE reads anew with MiXCR; each CDR3 protein has one entry. The data contain 40,000 or so distinct CDR3 sequences, 6.5% to 8.5% of them singletons. The sequenced sample was PBMCs, obtained at surgery. This TCR came from a male donor with early-stage non-small cell lung cancer. The V call is TRBV2, the J call TRBJ1-4; no definite D call. Here the CDR3 DNA reads TGTGCCAGCAGGAGGCCCTTAGGAAAACTGTTTTTT. It is translated as CASRRPLGKLFF. Drawing the rest from reference TRBV2 and TRBJ1-4, the complete variable domain is EPEVTQTPSHQVTQMGQEVILRCVPISNHLYFYWYRQILGQKVEFLVSFYNNEISEKSEIFDDQFSVERPDGSNFTLKIRSTKLEDSAMYFCASRRPLGKLFFGSGTQLSVL.